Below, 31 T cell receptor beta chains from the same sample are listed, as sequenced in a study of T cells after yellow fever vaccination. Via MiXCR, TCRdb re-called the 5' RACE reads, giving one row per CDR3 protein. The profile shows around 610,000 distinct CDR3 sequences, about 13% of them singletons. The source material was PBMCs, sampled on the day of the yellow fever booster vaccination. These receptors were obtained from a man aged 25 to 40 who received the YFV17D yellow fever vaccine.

CDR3 region: CASSDGPSGANVLTF. CDR3 bases: TGTGCCAGCAGCGACGGGCCATCTGGGGCCAACGTCCTGACTTTC. The rearrangement joins TRBV7-9 to TRBJ2-6, with unresolved D. This CDR3 has 15 amino acids. From germline, CDR1 is SEHNR and CDR2 FQNEAQ (reference sequence). Trimming took 5 bases from V and 1 from J, leaving 9 bases between them.

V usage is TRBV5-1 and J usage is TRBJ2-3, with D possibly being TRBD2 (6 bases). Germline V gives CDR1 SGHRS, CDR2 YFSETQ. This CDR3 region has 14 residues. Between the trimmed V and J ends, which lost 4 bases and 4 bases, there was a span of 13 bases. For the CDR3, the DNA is TGCGCCAGCAGCGGGGGGAATTTAGCAGATACGCAGTATTTT. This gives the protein CASSGGNLADTQYF.

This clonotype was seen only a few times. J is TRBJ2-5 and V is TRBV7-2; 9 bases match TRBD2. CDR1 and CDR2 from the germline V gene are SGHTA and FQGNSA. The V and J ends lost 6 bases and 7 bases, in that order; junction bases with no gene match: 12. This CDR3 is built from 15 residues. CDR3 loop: CASREAGGVGSTQYF. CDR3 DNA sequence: TGTGCCAGCAGGGAAGCGGGAGGAGTAGGATCGACCCAGTACTTC.

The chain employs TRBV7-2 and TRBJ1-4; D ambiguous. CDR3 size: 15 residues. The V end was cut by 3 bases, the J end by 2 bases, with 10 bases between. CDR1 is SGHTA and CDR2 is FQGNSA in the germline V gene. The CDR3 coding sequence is TGTGCCAGCAGCTTGAAGGGTTGGACTAATGAAAAACTGTTTTTT. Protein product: CASSLKGWTNEKLFF.

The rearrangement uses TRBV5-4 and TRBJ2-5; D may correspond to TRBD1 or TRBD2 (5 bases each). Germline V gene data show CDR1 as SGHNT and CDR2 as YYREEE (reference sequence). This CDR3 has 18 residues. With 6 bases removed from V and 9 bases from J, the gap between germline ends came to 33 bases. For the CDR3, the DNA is TGTGCCAGCACCCCTGGAATAAACTCGACTACAAGGGTAGGGGCCCAGTACTTC. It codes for CASTPGINSTTRVGAQYF.

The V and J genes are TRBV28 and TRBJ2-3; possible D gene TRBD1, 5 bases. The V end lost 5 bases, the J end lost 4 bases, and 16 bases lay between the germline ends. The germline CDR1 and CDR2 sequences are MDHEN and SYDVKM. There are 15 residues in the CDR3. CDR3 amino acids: CASSQVQGGADTQYF. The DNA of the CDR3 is TGTGCCAGCAGTCAGGTCCAGGGCGGAGCAGATACGCAGTATTTT. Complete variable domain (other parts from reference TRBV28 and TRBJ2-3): DVKVTQSSRYLVKRTGEKVFLECVQDMDHENMFWYRQDPGLGLRLIYFSYDVKMKEKGDIPEGYSVSREKKERFSLILESASTNQTSMYLCASSQVQGGADTQYFGPGTRLTVL.

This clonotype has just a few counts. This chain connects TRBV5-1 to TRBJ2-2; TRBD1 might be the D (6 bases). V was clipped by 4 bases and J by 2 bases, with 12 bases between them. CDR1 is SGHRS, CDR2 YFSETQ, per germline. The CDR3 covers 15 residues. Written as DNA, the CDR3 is TGCGCCAGCAGCGCCCCGGGACACAACACCGGGGAGCTGTTTTTT. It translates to CASSAPGHNTGELFF.

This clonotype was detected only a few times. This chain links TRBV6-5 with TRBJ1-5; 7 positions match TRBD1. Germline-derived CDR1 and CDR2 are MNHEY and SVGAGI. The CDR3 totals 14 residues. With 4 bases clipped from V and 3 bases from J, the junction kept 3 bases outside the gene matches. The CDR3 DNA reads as TGTGCCAGCAGTTCTGGACAGGTCAATCAGCCCCAGCATTTT. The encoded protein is CASSSGQVNQPQHF.

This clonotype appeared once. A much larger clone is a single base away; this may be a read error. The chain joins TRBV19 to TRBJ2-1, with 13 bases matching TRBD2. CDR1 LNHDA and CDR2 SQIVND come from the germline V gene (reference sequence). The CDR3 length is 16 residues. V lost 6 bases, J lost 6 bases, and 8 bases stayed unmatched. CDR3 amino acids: CASRKGGTSGTNEQFF. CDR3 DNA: TGTGCCAGTAGGAAGGGCGGGACTAGCGGGACCAATGAGCAGTTCTTC.

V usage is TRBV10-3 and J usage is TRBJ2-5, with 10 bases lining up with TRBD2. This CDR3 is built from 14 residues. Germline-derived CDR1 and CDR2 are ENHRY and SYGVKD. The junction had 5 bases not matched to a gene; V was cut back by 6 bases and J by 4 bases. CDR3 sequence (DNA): TGTGCCATCAGACCAGCGGGAGGGGCAGAGACCCAGTACTTC. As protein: CAIRPAGGAETQYF.

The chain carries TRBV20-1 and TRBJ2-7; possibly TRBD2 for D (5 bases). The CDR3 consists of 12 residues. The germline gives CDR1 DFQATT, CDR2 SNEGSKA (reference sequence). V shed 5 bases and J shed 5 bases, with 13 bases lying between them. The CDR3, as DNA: TGCAGTGCTCGACGGGAAACCCACGAGCAGTACTTC. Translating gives CSARRETHEQYF.

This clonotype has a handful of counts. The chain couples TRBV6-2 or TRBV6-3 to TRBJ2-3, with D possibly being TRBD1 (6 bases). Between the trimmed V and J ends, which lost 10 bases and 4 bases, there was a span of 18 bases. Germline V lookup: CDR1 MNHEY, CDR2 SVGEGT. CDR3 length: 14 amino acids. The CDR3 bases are TGTGCCACCAAACGGGCAGGGGTTGCAGATACGCAGTATTTT. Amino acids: CATKRAGVADTQYF.

As DNA, the CDR3 is TGCAGCGTCAGGACTAGCGGGAGCTACACAGATACGCAGTATTTT. As protein: CSVRTSGSYTDTQYF. J is TRBJ2-3 and V is TRBV29-1, with 13 bases that match TRBD2. The CDR3 extends over 15 amino acids. The V and J ends lost 6 bases and 2 bases, in that order; junction bases with no gene match: 5. The germline gives CDR1 SQVTM, CDR2 ANQGSEA.

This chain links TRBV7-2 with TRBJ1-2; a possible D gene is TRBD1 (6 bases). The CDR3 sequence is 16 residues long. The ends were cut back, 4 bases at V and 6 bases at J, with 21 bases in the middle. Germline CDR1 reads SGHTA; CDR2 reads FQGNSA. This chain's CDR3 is CASSSTPQGLVDGYTF. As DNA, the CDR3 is TGTGCCAGCAGCTCAACTCCACAGGGTTTGGTGGATGGCTACACCTTC.

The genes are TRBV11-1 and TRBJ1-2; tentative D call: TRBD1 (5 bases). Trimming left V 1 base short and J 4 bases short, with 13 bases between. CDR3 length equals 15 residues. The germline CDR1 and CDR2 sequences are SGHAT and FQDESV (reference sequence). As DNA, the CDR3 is TGTGCCAGCAGCTTAGGAGGCAGGGCGAGCTATGGCTACACCTTC. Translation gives CASSLGGRASYGYTF. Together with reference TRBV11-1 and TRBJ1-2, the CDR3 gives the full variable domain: EAEVAQSPRYKITEKSQAVAFWCDPISGHATLYWYRQILGQGPELLVQFQDESVVDDSQLPKDRFSAERLKGVDSTLKIQPAELGDSAMYLCASSLGGRASYGYTFGSGTRLTVV.

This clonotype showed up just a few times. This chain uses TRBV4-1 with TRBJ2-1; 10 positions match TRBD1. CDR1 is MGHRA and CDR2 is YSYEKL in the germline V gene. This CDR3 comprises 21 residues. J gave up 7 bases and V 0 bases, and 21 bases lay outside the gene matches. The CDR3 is CASSQDGGQGLSSPRKNEQFF. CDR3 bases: TGCGCCAGCAGCCAAGATGGGGGACAGGGGCTGTCTAGCCCGCGAAAAAATGAGCAGTTCTTC.

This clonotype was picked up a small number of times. The CDR3 sequence: CATSAGVPFEQYF. CDR3 DNA: TGTGCCACCTCCGCAGGGGTACCCTTCGAGCAGTACTTC. V usage is TRBV6-1 and J usage is TRBJ2-7; TRBD1 might be the D (6 bases). V was clipped by 10 bases and J by 6 bases, with 19 bases between them. CDR1 MNHNS and CDR2 SASEGT come from the germline V gene. The CDR3 length is 13 residues.

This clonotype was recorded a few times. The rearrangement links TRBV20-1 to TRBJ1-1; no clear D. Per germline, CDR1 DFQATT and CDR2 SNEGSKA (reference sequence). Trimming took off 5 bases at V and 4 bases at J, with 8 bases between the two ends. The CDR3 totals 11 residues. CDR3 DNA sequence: TGCAGTGCTGACTTGGTCACTGAAGCTTTCTTT. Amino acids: CSADLVTEAFF.

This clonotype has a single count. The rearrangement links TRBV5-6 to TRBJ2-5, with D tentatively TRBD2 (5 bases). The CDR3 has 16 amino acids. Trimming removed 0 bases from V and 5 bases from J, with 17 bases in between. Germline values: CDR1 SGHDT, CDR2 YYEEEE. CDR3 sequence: CASSLAVRGPRETQYF. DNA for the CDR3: TGTGCCAGCAGCTTGGCGGTCCGGGGTCCTCGGGAGACCCAGTACTTC.

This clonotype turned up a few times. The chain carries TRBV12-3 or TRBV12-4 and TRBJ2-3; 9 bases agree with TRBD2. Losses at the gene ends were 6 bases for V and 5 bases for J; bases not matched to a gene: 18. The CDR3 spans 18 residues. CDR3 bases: TGTGCCAGCAGCTCCACGAACTGGGCGGGAGGGTGGATAGATACGCAGTATTTT. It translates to CASSSTNWAGGWIDTQYF.

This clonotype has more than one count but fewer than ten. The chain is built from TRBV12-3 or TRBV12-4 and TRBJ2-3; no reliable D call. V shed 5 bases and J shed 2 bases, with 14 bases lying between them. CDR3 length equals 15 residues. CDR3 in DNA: TGTGCCAGCAGTCCGGGTGGCCCCAACACAGATACGCAGTATTTT. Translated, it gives CASSPGGPNTDTQYF.

In DNA form, the CDR3 reads TGTGCCAGCAGCGTCCCCCGACAGGGTGGATCCGGGGAGCTGTTTTTT. Protein product: CASSVPRQGGSGELFF. V is TRBV9 and J is TRBJ2-2; 7 bases fit TRBD1. Germline V gene lookup returns CDR1 SGDLS and CDR2 YYNGEE. The CDR3 runs 16 residues. V was clipped by 2 bases and J by 6 bases; unmatched bases: 10. The complete variable domain, with remaining parts taken from reference TRBV9 and TRBJ2-2, reads DSGVTQTPKHLITATGQRVTLRCSPRSGDLSVYWYQQSLDQGLQFLIQYYNGEERAKGNILERFSAQQFPDLHSELNLSSLELGDSALYFCASSVPRQGGSGELFFGEGSRLTVL.

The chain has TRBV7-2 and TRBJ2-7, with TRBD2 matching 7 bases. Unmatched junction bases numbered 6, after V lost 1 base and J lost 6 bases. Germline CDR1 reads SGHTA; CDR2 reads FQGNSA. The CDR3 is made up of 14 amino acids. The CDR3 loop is CASSLVTSGGEQYF. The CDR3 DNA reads TGTGCCAGCAGCTTAGTAACCTCGGGGGGCGAGCAGTACTTC.

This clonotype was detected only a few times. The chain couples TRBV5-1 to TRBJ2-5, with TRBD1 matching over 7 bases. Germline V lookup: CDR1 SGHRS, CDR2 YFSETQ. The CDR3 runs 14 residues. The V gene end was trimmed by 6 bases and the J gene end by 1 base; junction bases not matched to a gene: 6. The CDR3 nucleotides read TGCGCCAGCAAGACCTGGACAGGCCAAGAGACCCAGTACTTC. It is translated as CASKTWTGQETQYF.

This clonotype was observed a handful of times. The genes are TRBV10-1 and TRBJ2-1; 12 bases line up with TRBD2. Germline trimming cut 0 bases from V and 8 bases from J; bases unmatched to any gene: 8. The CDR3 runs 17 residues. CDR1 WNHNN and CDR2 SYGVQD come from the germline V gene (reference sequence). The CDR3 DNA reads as TGCGCCAGCAGTGAGTCGGCTAGCGGGAGGGCCGGGGATGAGCAGTTCTTC. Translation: CASSESASGRAGDEQFF.

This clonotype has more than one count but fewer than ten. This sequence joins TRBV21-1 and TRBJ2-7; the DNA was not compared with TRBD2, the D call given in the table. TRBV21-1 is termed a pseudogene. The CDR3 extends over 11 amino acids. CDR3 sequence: CANQVGLEQYF. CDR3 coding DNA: TGTGCCAATCAGGTAGGGCTCGAGCAGTACTTC.

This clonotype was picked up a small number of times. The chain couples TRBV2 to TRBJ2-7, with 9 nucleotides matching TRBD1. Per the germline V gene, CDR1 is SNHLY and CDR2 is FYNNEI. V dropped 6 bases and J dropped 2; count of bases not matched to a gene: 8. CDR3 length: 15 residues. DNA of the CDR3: TGTGCCAGCAGGAAAACAGGGGGCGACACCTACGAGCAGTACTTC. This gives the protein CASRKTGGDTYEQYF. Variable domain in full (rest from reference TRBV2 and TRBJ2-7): EPEVTQTPSHQVTQMGQEVILRCVPISNHLYFYWYRQILGQKVEFLVSFYNNEISEKSEIFDDQFSVERPDGSNFTLKIRSTKLEDSAMYFCASRKTGGDTYEQYFGPGTRLTVT.

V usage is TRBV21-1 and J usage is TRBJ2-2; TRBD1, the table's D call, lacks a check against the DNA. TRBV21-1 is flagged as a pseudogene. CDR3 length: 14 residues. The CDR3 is CASKTGGLTGELFF. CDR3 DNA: TGTGCCAGTAAAACAGGGGGCTTAACCGGGGAGCTGTTTTTT.

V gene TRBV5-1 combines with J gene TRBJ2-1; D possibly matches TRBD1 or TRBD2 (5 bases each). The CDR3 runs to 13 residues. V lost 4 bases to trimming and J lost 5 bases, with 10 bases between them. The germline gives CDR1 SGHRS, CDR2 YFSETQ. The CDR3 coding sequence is TGCGCCAGCAGCGGAGGACAAGACAATGAGCAGTTCTTC. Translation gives CASSGGQDNEQFF.

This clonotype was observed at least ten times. The CDR3 here is CASSLGEKLFF. The CDR3 nucleotides read TGTGCCAGCAGTTTAGGGGAAAAACTGTTTTTT. The rearrangement uses TRBV12-3 or TRBV12-4 and TRBJ1-4, with D unclear. Trimming pared 1 base from V and 8 bases from J, leaving 2 bases between. The CDR3 is 11 amino acids.

CDR3 in DNA: TGCGCCAGCAGCCAATTGGATAGAGCCTACGAGCAGTACTTC. It encodes CASSQLDRAYEQYF. The chain has TRBV4-3 and TRBJ2-7; D remains ambiguous. Germline loops: CDR1 LGHNA, CDR2 YSLEER. V was pared by 2 bases and J by 2 bases, with 10 bases between. The CDR3 is 14 amino acids.